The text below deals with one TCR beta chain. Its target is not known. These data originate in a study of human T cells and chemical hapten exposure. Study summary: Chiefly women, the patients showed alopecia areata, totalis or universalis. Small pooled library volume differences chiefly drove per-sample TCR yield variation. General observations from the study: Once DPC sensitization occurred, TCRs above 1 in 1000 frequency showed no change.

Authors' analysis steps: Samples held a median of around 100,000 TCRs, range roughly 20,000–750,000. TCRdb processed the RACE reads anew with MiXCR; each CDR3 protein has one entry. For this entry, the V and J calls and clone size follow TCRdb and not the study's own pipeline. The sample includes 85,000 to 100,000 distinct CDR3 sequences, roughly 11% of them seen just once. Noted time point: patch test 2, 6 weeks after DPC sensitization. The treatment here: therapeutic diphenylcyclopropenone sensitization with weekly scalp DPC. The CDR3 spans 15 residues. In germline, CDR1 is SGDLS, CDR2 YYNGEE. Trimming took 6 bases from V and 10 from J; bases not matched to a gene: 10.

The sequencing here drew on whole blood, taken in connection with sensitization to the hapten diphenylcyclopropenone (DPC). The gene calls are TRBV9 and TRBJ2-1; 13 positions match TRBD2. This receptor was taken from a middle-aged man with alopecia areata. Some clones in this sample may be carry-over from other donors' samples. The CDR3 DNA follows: TGTGCCAGCACCAGGACTAGCGGGAGTGAGGGGGAGCAGTTCTTC. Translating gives CASTRTSGSEGEQFF.